A selection of T cell receptor beta chains follows, all from one sample in a study of T-cell memory formation after mild COVID-19. TCRdb recomputed calls from the 5' RACE reads with MiXCR, one row per CDR3 protein. This sample carries a few hundred thousand distinct CDR3 sequences, 16% of them seen once, and the ten largest clones take around a fifth. Sequencing was carried out using PBMCs or a T cell subset sorted from them (not recorded which). These receptors were collected from a young man who had mild COVID-19 (a few samples of this study predate the infection). Cell type and time point are not known. Both conserved end residues are part of each CDR3. The D gene is left open where the match is weak. Clone size is given for some rows only: seen once, a few or many times, or a class if the clone is expanded.

d_gene: TRBD2; j_gene: TRBJ2-5; v_gene: TRBV7-2; abundance: .; CDR3aa: CASSSSFFGGQETQYF; CDR3nt: TGTGCCAGCAGCTCCTCCTTTTTCGGGGGGCAAGAGACCCAGTACTTC
d_gene: .; j_gene: TRBJ1-1; v_gene: TRBV18; abundance: few; CDR3aa: CASSPSIRQMNTEAFF; CDR3nt: TGTGCCAGCTCACCATCGATACGACAGATGAACACTGAAGCTTTCTTT
d_gene: .; j_gene: TRBJ1-1; v_gene: TRBV6-5; abundance: .; CDR3aa: CASSYSAFGLGSNTEAFF; CDR3nt: TGTGCCAGCAGTTACTCTGCATTCGGACTCGGATCTAACACTGAAGCTTTCTTT
d_gene: .; j_gene: TRBJ1-2; v_gene: TRBV27; abundance: once; CDR3aa: CASSYQGTPNYGYTF; CDR3nt: TGTGCCAGCAGTTACCAGGGGACCCCTAACTATGGCTACACCTTC
d_gene: .; j_gene: TRBJ2-1; v_gene: TRBV6-5; abundance: few; CDR3aa: CASSFDYSREQFF; CDR3nt: TGTGCCAGCAGCTTCGACTATTCCCGCGAGCAGTTCTTC
d_gene: .; j_gene: TRBJ2-1; v_gene: TRBV5-1; abundance: .; CDR3aa: CASSIDPKSSYNEQFF; CDR3nt: TGCGCCAGCAGCATTGACCCGAAGAGCTCCTACAATGAGCAGTTCTTC
d_gene: TRBD1; j_gene: TRBJ1-2; v_gene: TRBV7-9; abundance: .; CDR3aa: CASSVGQGIDGYTF; CDR3nt: TGTGCCAGCAGCGTGGGACAGGGGATTGACGGCTACACCTTC
d_gene: .; j_gene: TRBJ2-5; v_gene: TRBV7-3; abundance: few; CDR3aa: CASSEGVRETQYF; CDR3nt: TGTGCCAGCAGCGAGGGGGTCCGGGAGACCCAGTACTTC
d_gene: .; j_gene: TRBJ2-1; v_gene: TRBV7-2; abundance: .; CDR3aa: CASSLVLLNEQFF; CDR3nt: TGTGCCAGCAGCTTAGTACTACTAAATGAGCAGTTCTTC
d_gene: .; j_gene: TRBJ1-1; v_gene: TRBV7-2; abundance: .; CDR3aa: CASSLVIGGTEAFF; CDR3nt: TGTGCCAGCAGCTTAGTTATAGGGGGAACTGAAGCTTTCTTT
d_gene: TRBD1; j_gene: TRBJ1-5; v_gene: TRBV6-5; abundance: few; CDR3aa: CASMRTGEGNQPQHF; CDR3nt: TGTGCCAGCATGCGGACAGGGGAGGGCAATCAGCCCCAGCATTTT
d_gene: .; j_gene: TRBJ2-3; v_gene: TRBV5-1; abundance: many; CDR3aa: CASRTGTPPDTQYF; CDR3nt: TGCGCCAGCAGGACCGGGACACCCCCAGATACGCAGTATTTT
d_gene: .; j_gene: TRBJ2-1; v_gene: TRBV7-2; abundance: many; CDR3aa: CASSLGTNEQFF; CDR3nt: TGTGCCAGCAGCTTAGGGACCAATGAGCAGTTCTTC
d_gene: TRBD1; j_gene: TRBJ1-2; v_gene: TRBV7-2; abundance: .; CDR3aa: CASRGTVGYTF; CDR3nt: TGTGCCAGCAGAGGGACAGTTGGCTACACCTTC
d_gene: TRBD1; j_gene: TRBJ2-5; v_gene: TRBV4-3; abundance: .; CDR3aa: CASSQVPGTGGETQYF; CDR3nt: TGCGCCAGCAGCCAAGTGCCCGGGACAGGGGGGGAGACCCAGTACTTC
d_gene: TRBD1; j_gene: TRBJ2-5; v_gene: TRBV19; abundance: few; CDR3aa: CASSILTGTFRTQYF; CDR3nt: TGTGCCAGTAGTATCCTGACAGGGACATTCCGGACCCAGTACTTC
d_gene: .; j_gene: TRBJ2-6; v_gene: TRBV5-4; abundance: .; CDR3aa: CASSSSSGRRSGANVLTF; CDR3nt: TGTGCCAGCAGCTCCAGCTCGGGCAGGCGCTCTGGGGCCAACGTCCTGACTTTC
d_gene: TRBD1; j_gene: TRBJ1-5; v_gene: TRBV12-3/TRBV12-4; abundance: .; CDR3aa: CASSRGQSNQPQHF; CDR3nt: TGTGCCAGCAGCCGGGGACAGAGCAATCAGCCCCAGCATTTT
d_gene: .; j_gene: TRBJ1-1; v_gene: TRBV7-3; abundance: many; CDR3aa: CASSFWTDTEAFF; CDR3nt: TGTGCCAGCAGCTTCTGGACCGACACTGAAGCTTTCTTT
d_gene: .; j_gene: TRBJ2-7; v_gene: TRBV6-1; abundance: many; CDR3aa: CASSNPRDGPYEQYF; CDR3nt: TGTGCCAGCAGTAACCCCCGGGACGGACCCTACGAGCAGTACTTC
d_gene: TRBD1; j_gene: TRBJ1-1; v_gene: TRBV10-3; abundance: few; CDR3aa: CAISESWTGESREAFF; CDR3nt: TGTGCCATCAGTGAGTCGTGGACAGGGGAATCCCGTGAAGCTTTCTTT